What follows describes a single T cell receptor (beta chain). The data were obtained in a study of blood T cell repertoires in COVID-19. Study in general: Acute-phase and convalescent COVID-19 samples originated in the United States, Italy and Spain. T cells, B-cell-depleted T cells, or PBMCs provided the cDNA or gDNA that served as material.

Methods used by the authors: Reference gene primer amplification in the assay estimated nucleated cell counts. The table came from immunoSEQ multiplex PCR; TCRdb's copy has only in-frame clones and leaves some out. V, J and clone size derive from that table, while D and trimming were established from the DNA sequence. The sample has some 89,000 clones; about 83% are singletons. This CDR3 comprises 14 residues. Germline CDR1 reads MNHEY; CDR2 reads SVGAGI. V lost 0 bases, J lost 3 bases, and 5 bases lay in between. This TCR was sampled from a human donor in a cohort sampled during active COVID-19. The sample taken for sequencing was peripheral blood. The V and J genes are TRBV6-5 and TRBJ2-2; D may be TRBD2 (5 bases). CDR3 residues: CASSYSGDTGELFF. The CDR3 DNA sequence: TGTGCCAGCAGTTACTCCGGGGACACCGGGGAGCTGTTTTTT.